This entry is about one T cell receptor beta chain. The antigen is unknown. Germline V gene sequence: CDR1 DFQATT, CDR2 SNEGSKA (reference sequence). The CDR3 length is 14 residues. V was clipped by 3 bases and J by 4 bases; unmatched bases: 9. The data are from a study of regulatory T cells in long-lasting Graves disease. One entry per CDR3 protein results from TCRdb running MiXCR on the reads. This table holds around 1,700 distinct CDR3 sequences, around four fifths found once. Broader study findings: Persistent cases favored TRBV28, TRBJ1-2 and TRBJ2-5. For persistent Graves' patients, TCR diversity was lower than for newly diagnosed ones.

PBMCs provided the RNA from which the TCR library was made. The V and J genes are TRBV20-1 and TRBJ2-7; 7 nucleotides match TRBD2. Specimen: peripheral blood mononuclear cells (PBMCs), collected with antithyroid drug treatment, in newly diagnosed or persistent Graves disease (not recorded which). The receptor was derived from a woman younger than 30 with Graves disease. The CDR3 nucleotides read TGCAGTGCTAGTGGGCCTAGCGGCGGATACGAGCAGTACGTC. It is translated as CSASGPSGGYEQYV.